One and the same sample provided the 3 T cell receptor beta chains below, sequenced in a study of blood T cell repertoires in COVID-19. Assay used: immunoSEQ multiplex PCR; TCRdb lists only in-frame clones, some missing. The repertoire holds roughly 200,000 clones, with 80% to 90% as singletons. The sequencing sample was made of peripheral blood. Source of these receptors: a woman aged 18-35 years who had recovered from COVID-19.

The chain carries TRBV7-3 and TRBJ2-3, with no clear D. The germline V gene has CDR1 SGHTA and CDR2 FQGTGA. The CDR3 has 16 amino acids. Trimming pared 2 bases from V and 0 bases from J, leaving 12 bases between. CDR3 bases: TGTGCCAGCAGCTTAGAAACGGGTAGTAGCACAGATACGCAGTATTTT. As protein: CASSLETGSSTDTQYF.

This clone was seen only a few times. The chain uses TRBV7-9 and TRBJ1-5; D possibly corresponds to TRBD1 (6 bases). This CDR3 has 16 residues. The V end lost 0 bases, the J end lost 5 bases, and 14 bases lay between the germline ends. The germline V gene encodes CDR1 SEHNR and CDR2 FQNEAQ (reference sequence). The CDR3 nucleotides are TGTGCCAGCAGCTTAGCAGGAACAGGGAGGGATCAGCCCCAGCATTTT. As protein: CASSLAGTGRDQPQHF.

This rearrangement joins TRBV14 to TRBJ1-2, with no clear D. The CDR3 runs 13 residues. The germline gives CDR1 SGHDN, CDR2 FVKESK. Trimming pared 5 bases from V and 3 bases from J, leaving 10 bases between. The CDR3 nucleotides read TGTGCCAGCAGCTTCGACACTTACTATGGCTACACCTTC. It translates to CASSFDTYYGYTF. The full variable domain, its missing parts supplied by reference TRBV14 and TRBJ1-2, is EAGVTQFPSHSVIEKGQTVTLRCDPISGHDNLYWYRRVMGKEIKFLLHFVKESKQDESGMPNNRFLAERTGGTYSTLKVQPAELEDSGVYFCASSFDTYYGYTFGSGTRLTVV.